This TCR beta chain is from a study of blood T cell repertoires in COVID-19. CDR3 length: 12 residues. V was shortened by 1 base and J by 6 bases, with 4 bases between the two germline ends. Germline assignment: CDR1 SGHDN and CDR2 FVKESK. Method: immunoSEQ multiplex PCR; TCRdb's copy keeps in-frame clones and lacks some. The table has more than 150,000 clones, roughly 90% seen once. Sequencing was done on a sample of peripheral blood. The source of this sequence is a man between 60 and 75 years old with acute or convalescent COVID-19. This chain joins TRBV14 and TRBJ1-5; no reliable D call. This CDR3 is CASSQGSQPQHF. CDR3 sequence (DNA): TGTGCCAGCAGCCAAGGTAGTCAGCCCCAGCATTTT. The whole variable domain, filled in from reference TRBV14 and TRBJ1-5, reads EAGVTQFPSHSVIEKGQTVTLRCDPISGHDNLYWYRRVMGKEIKFLLHFVKESKQDESGMPNNRFLAERTGGTYSTLKVQPAELEDSGVYFCASSQGSQPQHFGDGTRLSIL.